This T cell receptor beta chain is drawn from a study of T-cell reconstitution after alpha-beta-depleted transplantation in children. This sample's TCRbeta library carried unique molecular identifier barcodes. A single record per CDR3 protein comes from TCRdb applying MiXCR to the PCR reads. The sample shows approximately 500,000 distinct CDR3 sequences, about 11% of them seen only once. This clonotype was observed at least ten times. The antigen is undetermined. V lost 0 bases and J lost 4; bases outside the gene matches: 5. Germline CDR1 reads SGHAT; CDR2 reads FQNNGV. This CDR3 comprises 16 residues. Study-wide findings and caveats: The main origin of T-cell counts and diversity one year after transplant was newly produced T cells. Several hundred expanded graft clones reportedly were the source of alpha-beta T cells about two months after transplant. Some patients' high day-60 TCRbeta diversity was traced to surviving recipient T cells and thymic progenitors.

The receptor comes from a child between 2 and 9 years old with inherited bone marrow failure, due to receive a stem cell transplant. The chain uses TRBV11-2 and TRBJ2-3; 9 bases are shared with TRBD2. Sample: PBMCs, taken before TCRalphabeta/CD19-depleted stem cell transplant. CDR3 nucleotides: TGTGCCAGCAGCTTAGATCCAGCGGGAGGCGCAGATACGCAGTATTTT. The encoded protein is CASSLDPAGGADTQYF. Based on the CDR3 plus reference TRBV11-2 and TRBJ2-3, the full variable domain is EAGVAQSPRYKIIEKRQSVAFWCNPISGHATLYWYQQILGQGPKLLIQFQNNGVVDDSQLPKDRFSAERLKGVDSTLKIQPAKLEDSAVYLCASSLDPAGGADTQYFGPGTRLTVL.